The rows below give T cell receptor beta chains drawn from one sample of a study of cytomegalovirus exposure and HLA in healthy donors. Assay: immunoSEQ multiplex PCR; the TCRdb copy retains only in-frame clones and omits some. This table holds over 110,000 clones, roughly four fifths found once. Source material: PBMCs. These TCRs come from a woman in her twenties or thirties in good health and CMV-seronegative. Each CDR3 is given with its conserved first and last residue. The D gene is left open where the match is weak. Size tells how often a clone was seen (once, few, many) or the class of an expanded clone, and some rows leave it out.

D	size	J	V	length	DNA	CDR3
NA	NA	TRBJ1-3	TRBV7-9	17	TGTGCCAGCAGCTTGTGGGGCAGGGGCATCTCTGGAAACACCATATATTTT	CASSLWGRGISGNTIYF
TRBD2	NA	TRBJ2-7	TRBV5-1	15	TGCGCCAGCAAGGCAGGACTAGCGGGGGCCTACGAGCAGTACTTC	CASKAGLAGAYEQYF
TRBD1	NA	TRBJ2-1	TRBV7-6	16	TGTGCCAGCAGCCCAAATACAGGGGGCGCCTACAATGAGCAGTTCTTC	CASSPNTGGAYNEQFF
NA	NA	TRBJ1-5	TRBV19	15	TGTGCCAGTAGTATCTTAGACGTCGGAGATCAGCCCCAGCATTTT	CASSILDVGDQPQHF
NA	NA	TRBJ2-7	TRBV28	13	TGTGCCAGCACCAACGCAGGGGTCCACGAGCAGTACTTC	CASTNAGVHEQYF
NA	NA	TRBJ2-7	TRBV5-1	14	TGCGCCAGCAGCTTCACAGGCGCCGCGTACGAGCAGTACTTC	CASSFTGAAYEQYF
TRBD1	NA	TRBJ1-4	TRBV27	16	TGTGCCAGCAGTTCCTCGTGGGGCAGGGGGCAGGAAAAACTGTTTTTT	CASSSSWGRGQEKLFF
TRBD2	NA	TRBJ2-3	TRBV11-2	16	TGTGCCAGCAGCGTTCGGAGACTAGCGGTTTTAGATACGCAGTATTTT	CASSVRRLAVLDTQYF
TRBD1	few	TRBJ2-7	TRBV6-5	16	TGTGCCAGCAGTTACTCCCCGGGACAGGGGCCTAACGAGCAGTACTTC	CASSYSPGQGPNEQYF
NA	NA	TRBJ1-2	TRBV4-1	16	TGCGCCAGCAGCCAAAACGGGAGGCCGACCCTCTATGGCTACACCTTC	CASSQNGRPTLYGYTF
TRBD1	NA	TRBJ1-1	TRBV11-2	13	TGTGCCAGCAGCTTAGTCCGGACAGGGGAAGCTTTCTTT	CASSLVRTGEAFF
TRBD1	NA	TRBJ1-1	TRBV19	12	TGTGCCAGCCGGACAGGGTTAACTGAAGCTTTCTTT	CASRTGLTEAFF
NA	NA	TRBJ1-5	TRBV30	14	TGTGCCTGGAGTGCGGCAGGATACAATCAGCCCCAGCATTTT	CAWSAAGYNQPQHF
TRBD1	NA	TRBJ1-1	TRBV7-9	14	TGTGCCAGCAGCGTGACAGGGGCGAACACTGAAGCTTTCTTT	CASSVTGANTEAFF
NA	NA	TRBJ2-3	TRBV5-1	15	TGCGCCAGCAGCTCGGAGATGACAGGATCAGATACGCAGTATTTT	CASSSEMTGSDTQYF
NA	NA	TRBJ2-4	TRBV5-1	15	TGCGCCAGCAGGCCAGGGTCCCTAGCCAAAAACATTCAGTACTTC	CASRPGSLAKNIQYF
TRBD1	NA	TRBJ1-6	TRBV7-8	16	TGTGCCAGCAGCCAAGGACAGGGGGCTGATGATTCACCCCTCCACTTT	CASSQGQGADDSPLHF
NA	NA	TRBJ1-1	TRBV5-1	13	TGCGCCAGCAGCGATCAGGGGAACACTGAAGCTTTCTTT	CASSDQGNTEAFF